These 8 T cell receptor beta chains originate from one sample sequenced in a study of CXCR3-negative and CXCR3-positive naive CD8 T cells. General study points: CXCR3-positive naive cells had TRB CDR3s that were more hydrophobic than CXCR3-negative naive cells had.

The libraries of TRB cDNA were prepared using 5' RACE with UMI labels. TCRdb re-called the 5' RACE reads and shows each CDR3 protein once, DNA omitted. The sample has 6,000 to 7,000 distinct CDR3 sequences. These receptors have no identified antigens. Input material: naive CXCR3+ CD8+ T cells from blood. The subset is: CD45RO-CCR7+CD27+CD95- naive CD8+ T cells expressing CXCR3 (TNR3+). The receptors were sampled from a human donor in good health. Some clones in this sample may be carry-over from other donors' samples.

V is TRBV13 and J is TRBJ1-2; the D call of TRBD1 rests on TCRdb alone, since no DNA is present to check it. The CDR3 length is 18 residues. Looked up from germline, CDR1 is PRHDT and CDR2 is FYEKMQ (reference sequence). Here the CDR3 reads CASSLGNSRDRSSRGYTF.

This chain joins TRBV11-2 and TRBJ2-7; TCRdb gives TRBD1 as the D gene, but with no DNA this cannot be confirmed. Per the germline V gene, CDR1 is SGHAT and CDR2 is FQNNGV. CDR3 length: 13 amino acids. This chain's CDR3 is CASSPWTGDEQYF. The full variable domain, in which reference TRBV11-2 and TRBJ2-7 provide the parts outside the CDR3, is EAGVAQSPRYKIIEKRQSVAFWCNPISGHATLYWYQQILGQGPKLLIQFQNNGVVDDSQLPKDRFSAERLKGVDSTLKIQPAKLEDSAVYLCASSPWTGDEQYFGPGTRLTVT.

CDR3 protein: CASSLAWGLSEREGAPTDTQYF. The V gene is TRBV7-8, the J gene TRBJ2-3; as DNA is missing, the TRBD2 call by TCRdb cannot be tested. Germline-derived CDR1 and CDR2 are SGHVS and FQNEAQ. CDR3 length: 22 residues.

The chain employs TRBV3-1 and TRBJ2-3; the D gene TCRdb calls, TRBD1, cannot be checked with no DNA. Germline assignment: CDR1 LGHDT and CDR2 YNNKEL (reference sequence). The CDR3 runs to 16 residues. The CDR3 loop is CASSQVGQGGPDTQYF.

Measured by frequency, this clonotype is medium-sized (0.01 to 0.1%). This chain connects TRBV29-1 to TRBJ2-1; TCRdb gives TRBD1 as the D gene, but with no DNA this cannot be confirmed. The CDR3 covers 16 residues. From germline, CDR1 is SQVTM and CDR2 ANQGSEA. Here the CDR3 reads CSLTGGERVPYNEQFF.

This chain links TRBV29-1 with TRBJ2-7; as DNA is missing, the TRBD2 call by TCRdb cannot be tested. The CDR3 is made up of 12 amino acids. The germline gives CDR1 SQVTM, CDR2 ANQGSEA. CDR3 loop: CSVVELGVEQYF.

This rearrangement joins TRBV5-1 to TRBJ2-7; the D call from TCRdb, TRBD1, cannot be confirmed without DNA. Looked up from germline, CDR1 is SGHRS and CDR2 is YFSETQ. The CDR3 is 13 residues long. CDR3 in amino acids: CASSLDSGDEQYF.

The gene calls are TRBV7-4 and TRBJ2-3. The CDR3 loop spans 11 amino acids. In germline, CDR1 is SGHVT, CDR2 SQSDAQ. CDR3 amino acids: CASSSSDTQYF.